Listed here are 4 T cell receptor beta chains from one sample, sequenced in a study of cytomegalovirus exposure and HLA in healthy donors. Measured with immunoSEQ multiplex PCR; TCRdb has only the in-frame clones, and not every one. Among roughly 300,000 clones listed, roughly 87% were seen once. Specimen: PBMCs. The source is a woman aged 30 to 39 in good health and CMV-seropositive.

DNA for the CDR3: TGCAGCGTTGCGGGTGGAAAGAGAGCGGGCGATTCCTATGGCTACACCTTC. This translates into CSVAGGKRAGDSYGYTF. The rearrangement links TRBV29-1 to TRBJ1-2; no definite D call. The CDR3 is made up of 17 amino acids. Trimming shortened V by 4 bases and J by 4 bases, and 25 bases separated the two germline ends. Germline CDR1 and CDR2: SQVTM and ANQGSEA.

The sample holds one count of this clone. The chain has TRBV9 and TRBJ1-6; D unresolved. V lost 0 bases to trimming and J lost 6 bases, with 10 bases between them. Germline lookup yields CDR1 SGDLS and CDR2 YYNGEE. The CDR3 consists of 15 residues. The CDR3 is CASSVGPGFNSPLHF. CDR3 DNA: TGTGCCAGCAGCGTAGGTCCAGGCTTTAATTCACCCCTCCACTTT.

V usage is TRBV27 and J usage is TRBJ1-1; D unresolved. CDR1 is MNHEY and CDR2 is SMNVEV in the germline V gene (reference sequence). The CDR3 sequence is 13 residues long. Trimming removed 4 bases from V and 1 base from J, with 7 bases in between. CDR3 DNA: TGTGCCAGCAGTTCACTGTGGAACACTGAAGCTTTCTTT. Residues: CASSSLWNTEAFF.

The CDR3 nucleotides are TGTGCCAGCAGCTTTGGTACAGGGAGCTCCTACGAGCAGTACTTC. Its protein product is CASSFGTGSSYEQYF. This rearrangement joins TRBV11-2 to TRBJ2-7; D is possibly TRBD1 (6 bases). There are 15 residues in the CDR3. In germline, CDR1 is SGHAT, CDR2 FQNNGV. V was cut by 3 bases and J by 0 bases, with 12 bases left in between.